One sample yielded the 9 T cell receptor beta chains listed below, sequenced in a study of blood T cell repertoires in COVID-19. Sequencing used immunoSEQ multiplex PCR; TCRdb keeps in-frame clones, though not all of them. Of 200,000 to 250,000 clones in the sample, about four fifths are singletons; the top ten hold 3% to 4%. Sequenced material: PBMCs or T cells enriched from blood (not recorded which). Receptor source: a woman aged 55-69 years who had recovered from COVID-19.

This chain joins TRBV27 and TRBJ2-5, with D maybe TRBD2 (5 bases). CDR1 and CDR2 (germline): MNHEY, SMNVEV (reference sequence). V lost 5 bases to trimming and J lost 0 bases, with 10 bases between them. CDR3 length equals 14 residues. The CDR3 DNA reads TGTGCCAGCAGTGGAACTAGGAACCAAGAGACCCAGTACTTC. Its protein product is CASSGTRNQETQYF.

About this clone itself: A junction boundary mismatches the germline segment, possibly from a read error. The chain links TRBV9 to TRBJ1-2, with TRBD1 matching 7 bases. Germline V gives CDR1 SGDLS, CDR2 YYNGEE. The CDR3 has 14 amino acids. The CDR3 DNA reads TGTGCCAGCAGCGTCCTAGGACAGCTATACATCAGGGGGTTC. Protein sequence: CASSVLGQLYIRGF.

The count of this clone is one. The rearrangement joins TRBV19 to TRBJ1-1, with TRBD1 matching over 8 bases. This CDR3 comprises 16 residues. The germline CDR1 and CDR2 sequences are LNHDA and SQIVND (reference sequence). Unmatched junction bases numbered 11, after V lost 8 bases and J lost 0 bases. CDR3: CASSDRGEYLNTEAFF. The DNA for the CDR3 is TGTGCCAGTTCCGACAGGGGTGAATACTTGAACACTGAAGCTTTCTTT.

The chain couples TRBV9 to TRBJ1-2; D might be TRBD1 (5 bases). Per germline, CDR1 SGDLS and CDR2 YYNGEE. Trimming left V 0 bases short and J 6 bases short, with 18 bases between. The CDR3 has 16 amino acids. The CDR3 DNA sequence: TGTGCCAGCAGCGTAGAGGCAGAAGGGGTACGGGATGGCTACACCTTC. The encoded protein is CASSVEAEGVRDGYTF. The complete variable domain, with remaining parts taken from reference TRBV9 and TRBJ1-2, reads DSGVTQTPKHLITATGQRVTLRCSPRSGDLSVYWYQQSLDQGLQFLIQYYNGEERAKGNILERFSAQQFPDLHSELNLSSLELGDSALYFCASSVEAEGVRDGYTFGSGTRLTVV.

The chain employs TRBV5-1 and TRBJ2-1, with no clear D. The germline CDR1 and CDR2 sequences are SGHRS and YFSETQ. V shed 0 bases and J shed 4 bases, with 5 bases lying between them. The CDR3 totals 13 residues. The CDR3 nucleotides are TGCGCCAGCAGCTTGGGGCTGTACAATGAGCAGTTCTTC. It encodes CASSLGLYNEQFF.

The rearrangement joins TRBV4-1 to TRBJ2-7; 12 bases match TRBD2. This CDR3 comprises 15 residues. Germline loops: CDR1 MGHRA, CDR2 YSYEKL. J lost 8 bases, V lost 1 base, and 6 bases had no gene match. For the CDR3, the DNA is TGCGCCAGCAGCCAAGTGGTACTAGCGGGAGGCAAGCAGTACTTC. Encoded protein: CASSQVVLAGGKQYF.

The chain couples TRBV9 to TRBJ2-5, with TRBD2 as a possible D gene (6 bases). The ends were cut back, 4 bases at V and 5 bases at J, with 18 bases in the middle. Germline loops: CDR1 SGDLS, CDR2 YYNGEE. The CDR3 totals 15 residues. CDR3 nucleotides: TGTGCCAGCAGCCGTAGTGGGGGGAGTAGGGAGACCCAGTACTTC. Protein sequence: CASSRSGGSRETQYF.

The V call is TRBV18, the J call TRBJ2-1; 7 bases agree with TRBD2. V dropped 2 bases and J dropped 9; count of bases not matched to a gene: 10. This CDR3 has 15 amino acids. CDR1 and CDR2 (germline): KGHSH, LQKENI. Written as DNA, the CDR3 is TGTGCCAGCTCACCAGGGATGGAGCGGGGAGGTGAGCAGTTCTTC. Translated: CASSPGMERGGEQFF.

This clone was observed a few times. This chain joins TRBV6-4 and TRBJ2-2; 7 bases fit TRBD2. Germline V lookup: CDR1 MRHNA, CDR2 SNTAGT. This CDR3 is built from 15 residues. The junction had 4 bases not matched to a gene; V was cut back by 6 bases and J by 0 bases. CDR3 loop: CASSAGRTNTGELFF. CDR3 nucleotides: TGTGCCAGCAGCGCCGGGAGGACGAACACCGGGGAGCTGTTTTTT.